The text below deals with one TCR beta chain. What it binds is not known. Profiling relied on immunoSEQ multiplex PCR, and the TCRdb table lists in-frame clones only, not all of them. The sample consists of some 95,000 clones, around 88% of them appearing once. This sample was included in a study of identifying expanded T cells in peripheral blood. Findings of the study overall: Technical replicates showed 0.9 to 1.5 changed clones; roughly two weeks approximately 16; four weeks 19.

Germline V lookup: CDR1 SQVTM, CDR2 ANQGSEA. Trimming left V 4 bases short and J 9 bases short, with 10 bases between. There are 12 residues in the CDR3. The sample consisted of blood. This TCR came from a person between 18 and 69 years old in good health. The chain carries TRBV29-1 and TRBJ1-6; D unclear. In DNA form, the CDR3 reads TGCAGCGTTGCCGAGATAGGTTCACCCCTCCACTTT. It translates to CSVAEIGSPLHF. Together with reference TRBV29-1 and TRBJ1-6, the CDR3 gives the full variable domain: SAVISQKPSRDICQRGTSLTIQCQVDSQVTMMFWYRQQPGQSLTLIATANQGSEATYESGFVIDKFPISRPNLTFSTLTVSNMSPEDSSIYLCSVAEIGSPLHFGNGTRLTVT.